Each of the 18 T cell receptor beta chains below was sequenced from the same sample in a study of T cells in women clearing cervical HPV infection. The table came from immunoSEQ multiplex PCR; TCRdb's copy has only in-frame clones and leaves some out. The sample table sets out about 24,000 clones. Input material: blood buffy coat. The origin of the receptors is a woman between 18 and 70 years old with a cervical HPV16 infection that either progressed to CIN3+ or cleared (not recorded which).

Concerning this clone: With the read ending 3 residues before the CDR3 end, the germline J gene is used to fill in that end. The chain carries TRBV9 and TRBJ2-3, with 7 bases identical to TRBD2. Unmatched junction bases numbered 9, after V lost 2 bases and J lost 6 bases. This CDR3 region has 15 residues. The germline V gene has CDR1 SGDLS and CDR2 YYNGEE. CDR3 residues: CASSVYGGSADTQYF. The sequenced part of the CDR3 DNA is TGTGCCAGCAGCGTTTACGGCGGGAGCGCTGATACG. Full variable domain (remainder filled in from reference TRBV9 and TRBJ2-3): DSGVTQTPKHLITATGQRVTLRCSPRSGDLSVYWYQQSLDQGLQFLIQYYNGEERAKGNILERFSAQQFPDLHSELNLSSLELGDSALYFCASSVYGGSADTQYFGPGTRLTVL.

Comment on this clone: Coverage ceases 3 residues before the CDR3 finishes, and the germline J gene fills in the end. The V call is TRBV15, the J call TRBJ2-3; 10 bases are a match to TRBD2. The CDR3 loop spans 19 amino acids. Germline V gene data show CDR1 as LNHNV and CDR2 as YYDKDF (reference sequence). The V and J ends lost 1 base and 2 bases, in that order; junction bases with no gene match: 12. CDR3 region: CATSRVISGGTTYTDTQYF. The part of the CDR3 DNA that was read is TGTGCCACCAGCAGAGTCATTAGCGGGGGGACCACTTACACAGATACG.

To note about this clone: The read halts 3 residues ahead of the CDR3 end, with the missing end drawn from the germline J gene. The chain links TRBV5-4 to TRBJ2-7, with TRBD2 as a possible D gene (6 bases). CDR3 size: 13 residues. The ends were cut back, 4 bases at V and 2 bases at J, with 10 bases in the middle. CDR1 is SGHNT, CDR2 YYREEE, per germline (reference sequence). The CDR3 sequence is CASSPEGPYEQYF. The CDR3 bases that were read are TGTGCCAGCAGCCCGGAGGGGCCCTACGAG.

Notes on this clone: The CDR3 end falls 3 residues outside the read, so it is completed with the germline J gene. The V call is TRBV29-1, the J call TRBJ2-5, with no clear D. CDR1 is SQVTM, CDR2 ANQGSEA, per germline. V dropped 5 bases and J dropped 2 bases, with 12 bases sitting between them. CDR3 length: 13 amino acids. CDR3 DNA, as far as it was read: TGCAGCGTTTCGCTAACCCCTCAAGAGACC. Residues: CSVSLTPQET. The whole CDR3 protein reads CSVSLTPQETQYF.

On this clone itself: The CDR3 end is not reached by the read, which stops 3 residues before it; the germline J gene fills it in. This sequence joins TRBV29-1 and TRBJ1-1, with 8 bases matching TRBD1. V lost 7 bases to trimming and J lost 1 base; unmatched junction nucleotides: 5. The CDR3 is 13 residues long. Germline V CDR1 and CDR2: SQVTM, ANQGSEA. This chain's CDR3 is CSATGGGNTEAFF. The part of the CDR3 DNA that was read is TGCAGCGCCACAGGGGGTGGGAACACTGAA.

About this clone itself: Read coverage stops 3 residues before the CDR3 terminus; the germline J gene supplies the remainder. The chain couples TRBV7-6 to TRBJ2-7; D gene uncertain. The CDR3 length is 13 residues. V was shortened by 4 bases and J by 3 bases, with 10 bases between the two germline ends. From germline, CDR1 is SGHVS and CDR2 FNYEAQ. The part of the CDR3 DNA that was read is TGTGCCAGCAGCTATAACACCTTCTACGAG. It is translated as CASSYNTFYE. The CDR3 in its entirety is CASSYNTFYEQYF.

Note on this clone: The CDR3 is cut off 3 residues early in the read; its end comes from the germline J gene. The chain recombines TRBV10-3 with TRBJ1-4; perhaps TRBD1 as D (5 bases). Germline-derived CDR1 and CDR2 are ENHRY and SYGVKD. This CDR3 region has 16 residues. V was shortened by 2 bases and J by 4 bases, with 14 bases between the two germline ends. CDR3 residues: CAISEPTRESNEKLFF. The CDR3 DNA, read in part, is TGTGCCATCAGTGAGCCTACCAGGGAGAGTAATGAAAAA.

A note on this clone: The observed sequence ends 3 residues before the CDR3 terminus, with the missing tail filled in from the germline J gene. This chain links TRBV2 with TRBJ2-3, with TRBD2 matching over 10 bases. The V gene's germline CDR1 is SNHLY and CDR2 FYNNEI. This CDR3 has 15 amino acids. This CDR3 is CAHTDLAGVGETQYF. Partial CDR3 DNA: TGTGCCCACACGGATCTAGCGGGGGTCGGGGAGACG. Combining the CDR3 with reference TRBV2 and TRBJ2-3 gives the whole variable domain EPEVTQTPSHQVTQMGQEVILRCVPISNHLYFYWYRQILGQKVEFLVSFYNNEISEKSEIFDDQFSVERPDGSNFTLKIRSTKLEDSAMYFCAHTDLAGVGETQYFGPGTRLTVL.

For this clone: The CDR3 goes on 3 residues after the read ends, and that part is filled in from the germline J gene. V and J are TRBV4-1 and TRBJ1-4; D possibly corresponds to TRBD1 (5 bases). Germline V gives CDR1 MGHRA, CDR2 YSYEKL. The CDR3 is made up of 14 amino acids. Trimming left V 3 bases short and J 5 bases short, with 10 bases between. The chain's CDR3 is CASSQTALNEKLFF. Partial CDR3 DNA: TGCGCCAGCAGCCAGACAGCCCTAAATGAAAAA.

Concerning this clone: The read gets to within 3 residues of the CDR3 end, and the germline J gene fills in the rest. V and J are TRBV19 and TRBJ2-2, with D perhaps being TRBD1 or TRBD2 (5 bases each). Per the germline V gene, CDR1 is LNHDA and CDR2 is SQIVND (reference sequence). This CDR3 has 14 residues. V lost 10 bases and J 4 bases, leaving 16 bases between the germline ends. CDR3 sequence: CATTSRERTGELFF. The sequenced CDR3 bases are TGTGCCACCACAAGCAGGGAGCGCACCGGGGAG. The full variable domain, in which reference TRBV19 and TRBJ2-2 provide the parts outside the CDR3, is DGGITQSPKYLFRKEGQNVTLSCEQNLNHDAMYWYRQDPGQGLRLIYYSQIVNDFQKGDIAEGYSVSREKKESFPLTVTSAQKNPTAFYLCATTSRERTGELFFGEGSRLTVL.

Concerning this clone: The CDR3 end falls 3 residues outside the read, so it is completed with the germline J gene. V gene TRBV18 combines with J gene TRBJ2-1, with 9 nucleotides matching TRBD1. In germline, CDR1 is KGHSH, CDR2 LQKENI. Trimming at V came to 2 bases and at J to 9 bases, leaving 2 bases not matched to a gene. This CDR3 spans 13 amino acids. The CDR3 spells CASSPGTGLEQFF. CDR3 DNA (partial): TGTGCCAGCTCACCAGGGACAGGGCTTGAG.

Notes on this clone: The CDR3 is cut off 3 residues early in the read; its end comes from the germline J gene. The chain employs TRBV30 and TRBJ2-7; D remains ambiguous. Trimming removed 7 bases from V and 5 bases from J, with 21 bases in between. Germline V CDR1 and CDR2: GTSNPN, SVGIG (reference sequence). The CDR3 has 14 residues. The CDR3 DNA, read in part, is TGTGCCTCCGACGACGGTGCGGTTTGGGACGAG. The encoded protein is CASDDGAVWDE. The CDR3 as a whole reads CASDDGAVWDEQYF.

Note on this clone: Read coverage stops 3 residues before the CDR3 terminus; the germline J gene supplies the remainder. The rearrangement links TRBV11-2 to TRBJ2-1, with a possible D match to TRBD2 (6 bases). This CDR3 has 15 amino acids. Germline V gene sequence: CDR1 SGHAT, CDR2 FQNNGV. V was pared by 0 bases and J by 7 bases, with 13 bases between. Incomplete CDR3 DNA: TGTGCCAGCAGCTTAGAGCGGCGGGAAACTAATGAG. Translated, it gives CASSLERRETNE. The CDR3 as a whole reads CASSLERRETNEQFF.

For this clone: Read coverage stops 3 residues before the CDR3 terminus; the germline J gene supplies the remainder. V usage is TRBV30 and J usage is TRBJ1-4, with D possibly TRBD1 on 5 matching bases. Per the germline V gene, CDR1 is GTSNPN and CDR2 is SVGIG (reference sequence). CDR3 length: 12 amino acids. Trimming cost V 7 bases and J 4 bases, with 10 bases left between them. CDR3 amino acids: CAYDRLNEKLFF. The CDR3 DNA, read in part, is TGTGCCTATGACAGACTTAATGAAAAA.

Remarks on this clone: The CDR3 extends 3 residues past the end of the read, so its final part is completed from the germline J gene. The chain combines TRBV2 with TRBJ2-5; maybe TRBD1 (6 bases). The ends were cut back, 6 bases at V and 1 base at J, with 12 bases in the middle. The germline V gene has CDR1 SNHLY and CDR2 FYNNEI. This CDR3 comprises 14 residues. The covered CDR3 bases are TGTGCCAGCAGACCCGGACAGCTCCAAGAGACC. Translated, it gives CASRPGQLQET. The entire CDR3 protein is CASRPGQLQETQYF.

On this clone itself: Sequencing ends 3 residues short of the CDR3 end; the germline J gene provides the rest. V gene TRBV29-1 combines with J gene TRBJ2-1, with D perhaps TRBD1 (6 bases). Trimming shortened V by 5 bases and J by 0 bases, and 20 bases separated the two germline ends. CDR1 SQVTM and CDR2 ANQGSEA come from the germline V gene. The CDR3 is 17 residues long. The DNA read from the CDR3 is TGCAGCGTTAAGGGGGAACTAGGCCCTTCCTCCTACAATGAG. This gives the protein CSVKGELGPSSYNE. The full CDR3 is CSVKGELGPSSYNEQFF.

Note on this clone: With the read ending 3 residues before the CDR3 end, the germline J gene is used to fill in that end. The chain recombines TRBV7-7 with TRBJ2-2, with 8 nucleotides matching TRBD2. The length of the CDR3 is 16 residues. Germline V gene sequence: CDR1 SSHAT, CDR2 FNYEAQ (reference sequence). Germline trimming cut 5 bases from V and 5 bases from J; bases unmatched to any gene: 10. The sequenced CDR3 bases are TGTGCCAGCAGCCCCCGAGTCGGGAGGGGAACCGGGGAG. This gives the protein CASSPRVGRGTGE. In full, the CDR3 reads CASSPRVGRGTGELFF.

With regard to this clone: The read terminates 3 residues ahead of where the CDR3 ends, so the germline J gene completes it. The chain carries TRBV11-2 and TRBJ2-2; TRBD2 aligns across 10 bases. The germline V gene encodes CDR1 SGHAT and CDR2 FQNNGV. J gave up 5 bases and V 0 bases, and 0 bases lay outside the gene matches. The CDR3 is 15 residues long. The part of the CDR3 DNA that was read is TGTGCCAGCAGCTTAGAACTAGCGGGGACCGGGGAG. Its protein is CASSLELAGTGE. The entire CDR3 reads CASSLELAGTGELFF.